The rows below give T cell receptor beta chains drawn from one sample of a study of T cells after posttransplantation cyclophosphamide. The table came from immunoSEQ multiplex PCR; TCRdb's copy has only in-frame clones and leaves some out. The repertoire includes more than 20,000 clones, around 87% of them detected once, and 1.5% to 2% sits in the top ten. Sequencing used PBMCs, obtained approximately 370 days after allogeneic stem cell transplant with calcineurin inhibitor and methotrexate. The receptor set was obtained from a female patient between 25 and 45 years old who received an allogeneic stem cell transplant from an unrelated donor, was CMV-positive, and had acute and chronic GVHD. Some of the T cells might come from the graft donor. CDR3s include the opening cysteine and the closing phenylalanine or tryptophan. D genes are given only for firm matches. Clone size appears in some rows only: once, few, many, or a class for an expanded clone.

TRBJ1-1	TRBV19	.	.	CASSINLNTEAFF	TGTGCCAGTAGTATCAACCTAAACACTGAAGCTTTCTTT
TRBJ2-7	TRBV11-2	.	.	CASSLDYTTYEQYF	TGTGCCAGCAGCTTAGATTACACTACCTACGAGCAGTACTTC
TRBJ1-2	TRBV9	.	.	CASSAQEGLRGYTF	TGTGCCAGCAGCGCCCAGGAGGGTCTGAGGGGCTACACCTTC
TRBJ1-1	TRBV6-6	.	.	CASRNGGRNTEAFF	TGTGCCAGCCGCAATGGGGGCAGGAACACTGAAGCTTTCTTT
TRBJ2-2	TRBV29-1	.	.	CSAAGRGNTGELFF	TGCAGCGCTGCGGGCAGGGGTAACACCGGGGAGCTGTTTTTT
TRBJ1-1	TRBV27	.	.	CASSDQGTYTEAFF	TGTGCCAGCAGTGATCAGGGTACGTACACTGAAGCTTTCTTT
TRBJ2-5	TRBV27	.	TRBD1	CASTKKRPGQAKETQYF	TGTGCCAGCACCAAAAAGAGACCGGGACAGGCTAAAGAGACCCAGTACTTC
TRBJ1-2	TRBV27	.	.	CASSFSQDHGYTF	TGTGCCAGCAGTTTCAGCCAGGATCATGGCTACACCTTC
TRBJ2-3	TRBV6-1	.	TRBD2	CASQLAGAGRDTQYF	TGTGCCAGCCAACTAGCGGGAGCGGGGAGGGATACGCAGTATTTT
TRBJ1-1	TRBV19	few	.	CASSIQRGNTEAFF	TGTGCCAGTAGTATTCAAAGGGGGAACACTGAAGCTTTCTTT
TRBJ1-1	TRBV6-1	.	.	CASSQEGKDTEAFF	TGTGCCAGCAGTCAGGAGGGAAAGGACACTGAAGCTTTCTTT
TRBJ2-3	TRBV9	.	TRBD1	CASTLYGGQGDTDTQYF	TGTGCCAGCACCCTCTACGGGGGACAGGGAGACACAGATACGCAGTATTTT
TRBJ1-2	TRBV27	.	TRBD1	CASSSNRRTGNYGYTF	TGTGCCAGCAGTTCAAACCGCCGGACAGGAAATTATGGCTACACCTTC
TRBJ2-7	TRBV11-2	.	TRBD1	CASSWDRGVYEQYF	TGTGCCAGCAGCTGGGACAGGGGAGTGTACGAGCAGTACTTC
TRBJ1-4	TRBV14	.	TRBD1	CASSLTGGELFF	TGTGCCAGCAGCCTGACAGGGGGAGAACTGTTTTTT
TRBJ1-1	TRBV7-9	.	.	CASSLAGPLLGFF	TGTGCCAGCAGCTTAGCAGGTCCCTTACTAGGGTTCTTT
TRBJ1-4	TRBV18	.	.	CASSRGGTNEKLFF	TGTGCCAGCTCACGGGGAGGAACTAATGAAAAACTGTTTTTT
TRBJ1-2	TRBV9	.	TRBD1	CASSVACRGEF	TGTGCCAGCAGCGTAGCTTGCAGGGGGGAGTTC
TRBJ2-1	TRBV29-1	.	.	CSGGLAGATNEQFF	TGCAGCGGGGGGTTGGCAGGGGCGACGAATGAGCAGTTCTTC
TRBJ2-1	TRBV11-3	.	.	CASSFSNEQFF	TGTGCCAGCAGCTTTAGCAATGAGCAGTTCTTC
TRBJ2-2	TRBV28	.	.	CASSLGAAGELFF	TGTGCCAGCAGTTTGGGGGCCGCCGGGGAGCTGTTTTTT
TRBJ2-5	TRBV2	.	TRBD2	CASRAGLASWGAQYF	TGTGCCAGCAGAGCAGGACTAGCGTCGTGGGGGGCCCAGTACTTC
TRBJ2-1	TRBV19	.	.	CASSKVSSSARINEQFF	TGTGCCAGTAGTAAAGTTTCCTCTAGCGCACGAATCAATGAGCAGTTCTTC
TRBJ1-5	TRBV6-1	.	.	CASSELRNQPQHF	TGTGCCAGCAGTGAACTCCGGAATCAGCCCCAGCATTTT
TRBJ1-1	TRBV9	.	.	CASSIEPRGYTEAFF	TGTGCCAGCAGCATCGAACCTAGGGGGTACACTGAAGCTTTCTTT
TRBJ1-2	TRBV15	.	TRBD1	CATSRVAGGHYGYTF	TGTGCCACCAGCAGAGTGGCAGGGGGGCACTATGGCTACACCTTC
TRBJ1-2	TRBV6-5	.	TRBD1	CASSGGTGNYGYTF	TGTGCCAGCAGCGGGGGGACAGGAAACTATGGCTACACCTTC
TRBJ2-2	TRBV6-1	once	.	CASTPRTGELFF	TGTGCCAGCACCCCCCGCACCGGGGAGCTGTTTTTT
TRBJ2-3	TRBV27	.	TRBD1	CASSYRYRGDTQYF	TGTGCCAGCAGTTACCGATACAGGGGAGATACGCAGTATTTT